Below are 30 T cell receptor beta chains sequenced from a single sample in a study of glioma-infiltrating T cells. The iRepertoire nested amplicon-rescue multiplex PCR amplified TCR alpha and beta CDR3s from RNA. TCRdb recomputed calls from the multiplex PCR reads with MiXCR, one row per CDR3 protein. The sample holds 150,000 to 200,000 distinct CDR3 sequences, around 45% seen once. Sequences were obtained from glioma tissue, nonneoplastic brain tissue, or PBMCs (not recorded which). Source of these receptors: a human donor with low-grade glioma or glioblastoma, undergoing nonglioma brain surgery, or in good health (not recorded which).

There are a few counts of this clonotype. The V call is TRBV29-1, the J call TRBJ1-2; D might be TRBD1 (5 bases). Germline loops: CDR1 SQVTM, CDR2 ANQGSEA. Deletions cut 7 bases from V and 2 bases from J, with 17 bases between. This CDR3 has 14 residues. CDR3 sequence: CSAGTGPPNYGYTF. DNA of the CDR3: TGCAGCGCAGGGACGGGGCCCCCAAACTATGGCTACACCTTC. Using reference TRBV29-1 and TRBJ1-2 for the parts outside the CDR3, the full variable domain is SAVISQKPSRDICQRGTSLTIQCQVDSQVTMMFWYRQQPGQSLTLIATANQGSEATYESGFVIDKFPISRPNLTFSTLTVSNMSPEDSSIYLCSAGTGPPNYGYTFGSGTRLTVV.

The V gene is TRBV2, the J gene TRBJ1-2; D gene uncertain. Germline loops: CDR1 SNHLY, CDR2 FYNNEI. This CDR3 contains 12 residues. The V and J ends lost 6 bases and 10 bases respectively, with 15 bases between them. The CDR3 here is CASSSPNYNYTF. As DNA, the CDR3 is TGTGCCAGCAGCAGTCCTAACTATAACTACACCTTC.

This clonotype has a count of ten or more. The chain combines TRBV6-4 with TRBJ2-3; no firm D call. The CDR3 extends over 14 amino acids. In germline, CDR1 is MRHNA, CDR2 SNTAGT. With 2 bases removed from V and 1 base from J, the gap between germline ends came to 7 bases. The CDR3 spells CASSDGYRTDTQYF. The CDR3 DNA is TGTGCCAGCAGTGACGGCTACCGCACAGATACGCAGTATTTT.

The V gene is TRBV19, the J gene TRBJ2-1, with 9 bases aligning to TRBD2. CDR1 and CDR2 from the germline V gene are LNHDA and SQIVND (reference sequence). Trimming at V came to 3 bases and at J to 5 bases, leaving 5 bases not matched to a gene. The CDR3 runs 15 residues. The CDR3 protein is CASSIQGLANNEQFF. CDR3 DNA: TGTGCCAGTAGTATTCAAGGACTAGCGAACAATGAGCAGTTCTTC.

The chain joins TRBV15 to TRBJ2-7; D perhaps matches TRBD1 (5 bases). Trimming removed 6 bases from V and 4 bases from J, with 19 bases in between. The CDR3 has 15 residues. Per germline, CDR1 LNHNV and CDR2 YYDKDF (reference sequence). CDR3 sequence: CATSRRPGARYEQYF. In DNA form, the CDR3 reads TGTGCCACCAGTAGACGTCCTGGGGCTAGATACGAGCAGTACTTC.

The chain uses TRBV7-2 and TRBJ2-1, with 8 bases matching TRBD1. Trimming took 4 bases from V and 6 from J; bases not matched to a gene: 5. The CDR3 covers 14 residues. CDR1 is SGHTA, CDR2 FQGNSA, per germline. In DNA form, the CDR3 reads TGTGCCAGCAGCTACGGACAGGGACCCAATGAGCAGTTCTTC. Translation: CASSYGQGPNEQFF.

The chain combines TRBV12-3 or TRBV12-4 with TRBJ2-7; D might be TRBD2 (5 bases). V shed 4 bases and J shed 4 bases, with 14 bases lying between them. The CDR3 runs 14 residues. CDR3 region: CASSSWERSYEQYF. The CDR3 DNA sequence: TGTGCCAGCAGTTCGTGGGAGAGGTCGTACGAGCAGTACTTC.

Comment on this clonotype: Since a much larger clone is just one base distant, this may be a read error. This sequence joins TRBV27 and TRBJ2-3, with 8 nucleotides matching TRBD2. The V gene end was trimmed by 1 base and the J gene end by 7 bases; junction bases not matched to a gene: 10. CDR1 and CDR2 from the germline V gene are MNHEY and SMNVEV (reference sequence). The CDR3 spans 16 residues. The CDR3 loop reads CASSLLRSREGHTQYF. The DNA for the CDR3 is TGTGCCAGCAGTTTATTGCGGTCTCGGGAGGGACATACGCAGTATTTT.

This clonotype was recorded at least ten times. Here the CDR3 reads CASSLLGLPLHF. The DNA for the CDR3 is TGTGCCAGCAGTTTACTCGGGTTACCCCTCCACTTT. The rearrangement links TRBV27 to TRBJ1-6; no definite D call. Germline V gene sequence: CDR1 MNHEY, CDR2 SMNVEV (reference sequence). The CDR3 runs 12 residues. With 2 bases removed from V and 12 bases from J, the gap between germline ends came to 8 bases.

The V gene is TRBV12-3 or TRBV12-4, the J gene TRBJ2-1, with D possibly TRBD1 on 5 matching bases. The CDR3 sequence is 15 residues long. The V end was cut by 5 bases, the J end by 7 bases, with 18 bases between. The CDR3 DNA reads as TGTGCCAGCAGTCCCCTCCCAGGGTCCACGAATGAGCAGTTCTTC. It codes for CASSPLPGSTNEQFF.

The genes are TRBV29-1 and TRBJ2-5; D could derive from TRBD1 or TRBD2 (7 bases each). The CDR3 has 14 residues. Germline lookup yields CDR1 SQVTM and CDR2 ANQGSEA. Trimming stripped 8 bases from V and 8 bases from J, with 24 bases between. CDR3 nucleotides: TGCAGCACCGGAATTACAGGGGCGGGGGATACCCAGTACTTC. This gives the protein CSTGITGAGDTQYF.

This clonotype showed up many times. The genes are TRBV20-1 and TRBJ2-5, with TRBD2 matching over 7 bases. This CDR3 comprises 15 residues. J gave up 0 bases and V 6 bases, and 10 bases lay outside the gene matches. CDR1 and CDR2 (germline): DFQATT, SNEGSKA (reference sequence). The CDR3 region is CSAPRGSPYQETQYF. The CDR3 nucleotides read TGCAGTGCCCCGCGGGGGAGTCCCTACCAAGAGACCCAGTACTTC.

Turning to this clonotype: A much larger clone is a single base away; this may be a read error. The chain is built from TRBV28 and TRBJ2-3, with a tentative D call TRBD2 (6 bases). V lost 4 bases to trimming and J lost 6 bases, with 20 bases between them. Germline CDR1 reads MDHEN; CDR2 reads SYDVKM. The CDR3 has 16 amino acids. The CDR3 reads CASSSLRGKVRDTQYF. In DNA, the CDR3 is TGTGCCAGCAGTTCCCTTCGCGGGAAGGTTCGGGATACGCAGTATTTT.

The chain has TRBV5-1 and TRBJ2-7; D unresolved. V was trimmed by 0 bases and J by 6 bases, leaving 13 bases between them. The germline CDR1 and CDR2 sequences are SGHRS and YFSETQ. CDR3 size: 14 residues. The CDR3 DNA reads TGCGCCAGCAGCTTGGGAACAGCCTCGTCCGAGCAGTACTTC. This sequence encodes CASSLGTASSEQYF.

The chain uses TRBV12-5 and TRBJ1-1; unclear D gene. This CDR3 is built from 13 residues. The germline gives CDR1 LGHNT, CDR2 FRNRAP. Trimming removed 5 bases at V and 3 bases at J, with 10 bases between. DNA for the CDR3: TGTGCTAGTGGTAACGCCTTGTACACTGAAGCTTTCTTT. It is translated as CASGNALYTEAFF.

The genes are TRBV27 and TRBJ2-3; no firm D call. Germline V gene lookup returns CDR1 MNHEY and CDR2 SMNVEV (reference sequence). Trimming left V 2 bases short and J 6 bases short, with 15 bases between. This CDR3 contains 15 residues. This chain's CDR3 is CASSLGDAITDTQYF. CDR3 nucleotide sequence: TGTGCCAGCAGTTTAGGTGACGCCATCACGGATACGCAGTATTTT.

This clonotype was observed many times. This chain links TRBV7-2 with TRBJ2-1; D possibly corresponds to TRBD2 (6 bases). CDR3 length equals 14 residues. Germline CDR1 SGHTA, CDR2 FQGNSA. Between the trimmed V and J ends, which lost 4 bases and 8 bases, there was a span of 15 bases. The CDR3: CASSSRTGGYEQFF. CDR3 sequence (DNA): TGTGCCAGCAGCTCTCGGACCGGGGGTTATGAGCAGTTCTTC.

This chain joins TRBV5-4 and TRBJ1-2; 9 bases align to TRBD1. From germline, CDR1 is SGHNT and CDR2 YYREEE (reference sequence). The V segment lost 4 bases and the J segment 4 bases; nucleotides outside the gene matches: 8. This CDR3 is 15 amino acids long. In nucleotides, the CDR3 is TGTGCCAGCAGCACTCGGACAGGGGTTACCTATGGCTACACCTTC. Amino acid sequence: CASSTRTGVTYGYTF.

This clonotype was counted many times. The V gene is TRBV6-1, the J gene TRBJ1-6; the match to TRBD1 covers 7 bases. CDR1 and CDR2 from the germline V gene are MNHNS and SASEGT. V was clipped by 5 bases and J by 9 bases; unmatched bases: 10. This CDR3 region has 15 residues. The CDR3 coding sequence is TGTGCCAGCAGTTCCCCGACAGGGACCGGTTCACCCCTCCACTTT. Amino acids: CASSSPTGTGSPLHF.

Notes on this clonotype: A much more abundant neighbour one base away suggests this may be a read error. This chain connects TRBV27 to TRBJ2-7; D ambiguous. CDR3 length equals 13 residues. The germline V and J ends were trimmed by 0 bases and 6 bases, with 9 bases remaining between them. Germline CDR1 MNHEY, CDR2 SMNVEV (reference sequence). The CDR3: CASSLSVSREQYF. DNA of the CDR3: TGTGCCAGCAGTTTATCTGTCAGCCGCGAGCAGTACTTC.

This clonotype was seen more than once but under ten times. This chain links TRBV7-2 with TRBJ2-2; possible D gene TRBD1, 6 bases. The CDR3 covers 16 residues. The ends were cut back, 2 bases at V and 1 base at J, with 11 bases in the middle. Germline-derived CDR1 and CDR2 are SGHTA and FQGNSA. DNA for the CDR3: TGTGCCAGCAGCTTAAACGGCAGGGGGAACACCGGGGAGCTGTTTTTT. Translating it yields CASSLNGRGNTGELFF. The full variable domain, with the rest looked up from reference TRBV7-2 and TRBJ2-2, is GAGVSQSPSNKVTEKGKDVELRCDPISGHTALYWYRQSLGQGLEFLIYFQGNSAPDKSGLPSDRFSAERTGGSVSTLTIQRTQQEDSAVYLCASSLNGRGNTGELFFGEGSRLTVL.

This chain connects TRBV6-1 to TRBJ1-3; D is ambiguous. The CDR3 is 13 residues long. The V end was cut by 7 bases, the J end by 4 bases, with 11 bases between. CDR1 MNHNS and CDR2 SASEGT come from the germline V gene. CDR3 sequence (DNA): TGTGCCAGCAAGGACGTGGGAGGAAACACCATATATTTT. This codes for CASKDVGGNTIYF.

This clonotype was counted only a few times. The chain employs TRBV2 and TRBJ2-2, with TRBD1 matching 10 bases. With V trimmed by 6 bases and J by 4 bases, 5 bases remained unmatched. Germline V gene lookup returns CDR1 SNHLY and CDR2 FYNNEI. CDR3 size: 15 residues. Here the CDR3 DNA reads TGTGCCAGCAGCCGGGACAGGGGAGGCACCGGGGAGCTGTTTTTT. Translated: CASSRDRGGTGELFF.

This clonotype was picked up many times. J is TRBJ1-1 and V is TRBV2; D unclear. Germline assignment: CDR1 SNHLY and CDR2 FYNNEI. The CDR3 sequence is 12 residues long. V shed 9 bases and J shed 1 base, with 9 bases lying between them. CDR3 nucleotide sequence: TGTGCCAGGCCGTCCGGGAACACTGAAGCTTTCTTT. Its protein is CARPSGNTEAFF.

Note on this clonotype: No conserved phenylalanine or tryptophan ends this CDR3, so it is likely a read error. For the CDR3, the DNA is TGTGCCAGAAGTGCCATACTAGCGGGAGTAGGAGAGCAGTTCCTC. Translated: CARSAILAGVGEQFL. The chain couples TRBV6-1 to TRBJ2-5; 11 bases agree with TRBD2. The J call may be mistaken, given a closer DNA end match to TRBJ2-1. The CDR3 has 15 residues. Germline-derived CDR1 and CDR2 are MNHNS and SASEGT.

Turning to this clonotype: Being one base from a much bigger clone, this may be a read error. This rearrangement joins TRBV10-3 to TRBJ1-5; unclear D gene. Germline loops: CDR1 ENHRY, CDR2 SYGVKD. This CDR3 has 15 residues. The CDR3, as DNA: TGTGCCATCAGCCCAGGAGACGATAGCGATCAGCCCCAGCATTTT. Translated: CAISPGDDSDQPQHF.

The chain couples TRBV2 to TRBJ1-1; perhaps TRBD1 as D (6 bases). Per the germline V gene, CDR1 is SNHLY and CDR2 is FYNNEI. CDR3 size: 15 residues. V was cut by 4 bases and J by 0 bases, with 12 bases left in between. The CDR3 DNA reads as TGTGCCAGCAGTGGAACCGGGACACTGAACACTGAAGCTTTCTTT. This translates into CASSGTGTLNTEAFF. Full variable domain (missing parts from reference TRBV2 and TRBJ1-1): EPEVTQTPSHQVTQMGQEVILRCVPISNHLYFYWYRQILGQKVEFLVSFYNNEISEKSEIFDDQFSVERPDGSNFTLKIRSTKLEDSAMYFCASSGTGTLNTEAFFGQGTRLTVV.

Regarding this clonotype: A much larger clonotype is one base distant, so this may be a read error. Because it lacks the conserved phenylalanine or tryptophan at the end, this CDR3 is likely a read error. The CDR3 coding sequence is TGCAGCGTTGTATCGGAGGTCGTTGGTACGCAGTATCTT. It codes for CSVVSEVVGTQYL. This chain connects TRBV29-1 to TRBJ2-3, with D tentatively TRBD2 (5 bases). Trimming took 4 bases from V and 8 from J, leaving 16 bases between them. The CDR3 runs 13 residues. CDR1 is SQVTM, CDR2 ANQGSEA, per germline.

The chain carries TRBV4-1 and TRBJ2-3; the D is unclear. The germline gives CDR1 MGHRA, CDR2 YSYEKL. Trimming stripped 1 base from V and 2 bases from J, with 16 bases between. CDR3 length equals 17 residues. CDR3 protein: CASSQGAQDRYTDTQYF. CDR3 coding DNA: TGCGCCAGCAGCCAAGGTGCGCAGGACCGCTACACAGATACGCAGTATTTT.

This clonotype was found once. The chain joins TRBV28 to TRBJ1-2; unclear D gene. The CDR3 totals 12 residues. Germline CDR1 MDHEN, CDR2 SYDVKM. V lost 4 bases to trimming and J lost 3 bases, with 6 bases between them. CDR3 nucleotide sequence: TGTGCCAGCAGTTCACATGACTATGGCTACACCTTC. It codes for CASSSHDYGYTF.